The rows below give T cell receptor beta chains drawn from one sample of a study of T cell changes during pregnancy in multiple sclerosis. Generated by immunoSEQ multiplex PCR, the TCRdb table keeps only in-frame clones and is missing some. The sample consists of tens of thousands of clones, 90% to 95% of them appearing once. The specimen comprised CD8+ T cells from peripheral blood mononuclear cells, sampled in the first trimester of pregnancy. These receptors were collected from a female donor with multiple sclerosis, enrolled in a pregnancy study. Each CDR3 is given with its conserved first and last residue. D genes are given only for firm matches. The listing skips clone size in some rows; elsewhere it reads once, few, many or a size class.

cdr3_nt	cdr3_aa	d_call	clone_size	v_call	j_call
TGTGCCAGCAGCTCCCTCTACGAGCAGTACTTC	CASSSLYEQYF	NA	NA	TRBV5-4	TRBJ2-7
TGTGCCACCAGCAGAGATCTGGGACAGGGAAACACCATATATTTT	CATSRDLGQGNTIYF	TRBD1	NA	TRBV15	TRBJ1-3
TGCGCCAGCAGCCAAGGCCAGACAGGGAATCAGCCCCAGCATTTT	CASSQGQTGNQPQHF	TRBD1	NA	TRBV4-1	TRBJ1-5
TGTGCCAGCAGCGAACAGGGAAAATCCTACGAGCAGTACTTC	CASSEQGKSYEQYF	NA	NA	TRBV7-9	TRBJ2-7
TGTGCCAGCAGCTCCGGAGGACAGGGGGATCGGGAGACCCAGTACTTC	CASSSGGQGDRETQYF	TRBD1	NA	TRBV7-6	TRBJ2-5
TGTGCCAGCAGCCAGGGGCAGCTGAGCTCCTACAATGAGCAGTTCTTC	CASSQGQLSSYNEQFF	NA	NA	TRBV6-6	TRBJ2-1
TGCGCCAGCAGCCAAGAGGGAGGTTTTCTGGGAGCTTTCTTT	CASSQEGGFLGAFF	NA	few	TRBV4-1	TRBJ1-1
TGTGCCAGCAGTTTAGGGAGGAGCTACGAGCAGTACTTC	CASSLGRSYEQYF	NA	NA	TRBV28	TRBJ2-7
TGTGCCAGCAGAACTAGCGGGAGCACAGATACGCAGTATTTT	CASRTSGSTDTQYF	TRBD2	NA	TRBV5-4	TRBJ2-3
TGTGCCAGTAGCTCCGGGACAGGGAACACTGAAGCTTTCTTT	CASSSGTGNTEAFF	TRBD1	NA	TRBV19	TRBJ1-1
TGTGCCAGCAGTTTATCGAGGTCGAACACAGATACGCAGTATTTT	CASSLSRSNTDTQYF	NA	NA	TRBV27	TRBJ2-3
TGTGCCAGCAGGCAGGGACTAGCGGGAGGAAATGAGCAGTTCTTC	CASRQGLAGGNEQFF	TRBD2	NA	TRBV27	TRBJ2-1
TGTGCCAGCTCACCCTCCGGCAATGAGCAGTTCTTC	CASSPSGNEQFF	NA	NA	TRBV18	TRBJ2-1
TGTGCCAGCAGCCCTTGGACAGGGATGAACACTGAAGCTTTCTTT	CASSPWTGMNTEAFF	TRBD1	NA	TRBV5-8	TRBJ1-1